This paragraph reports one TCR beta chain. Original data processing: Using reference gene primer amplification, nucleated cell counts were estimated. TCRdb keeps only in-frame clones here, not all; method: immunoSEQ multiplex PCR. That table furnishes V, J and clone size, whereas the DNA furnished D and trimming. Of about 32,000 clones in the sample, about 90% were seen once. Germline V gene lookup returns CDR1 SGHTA and CDR2 FQGNSA. V lost 5 bases to trimming and J lost 0 bases, with 13 bases between them. This CDR3 has 15 residues. This sample stems from a study of blood T cell repertoires in COVID-19. Study at large: Some COVID-19 samples were acute and others convalescent; all came from the United States, Italy and Spain. Nucleic acid was either cDNA or gDNA, and it came from T cells, B-cell-depleted T cells, or PBMCs.

Source material: peripheral blood. The receptor comes from a woman aged 70-85 years with active COVID-19. The chain is built from TRBV7-2 and TRBJ2-5; TRBD1 might be the D (5 bases). CDR3 sequence reads: CASSRGHPYQETQYF. The CDR3 DNA is TGTGCCAGCAGCCGCGGACACCCGTACCAAGAGACCCAGTACTTC.